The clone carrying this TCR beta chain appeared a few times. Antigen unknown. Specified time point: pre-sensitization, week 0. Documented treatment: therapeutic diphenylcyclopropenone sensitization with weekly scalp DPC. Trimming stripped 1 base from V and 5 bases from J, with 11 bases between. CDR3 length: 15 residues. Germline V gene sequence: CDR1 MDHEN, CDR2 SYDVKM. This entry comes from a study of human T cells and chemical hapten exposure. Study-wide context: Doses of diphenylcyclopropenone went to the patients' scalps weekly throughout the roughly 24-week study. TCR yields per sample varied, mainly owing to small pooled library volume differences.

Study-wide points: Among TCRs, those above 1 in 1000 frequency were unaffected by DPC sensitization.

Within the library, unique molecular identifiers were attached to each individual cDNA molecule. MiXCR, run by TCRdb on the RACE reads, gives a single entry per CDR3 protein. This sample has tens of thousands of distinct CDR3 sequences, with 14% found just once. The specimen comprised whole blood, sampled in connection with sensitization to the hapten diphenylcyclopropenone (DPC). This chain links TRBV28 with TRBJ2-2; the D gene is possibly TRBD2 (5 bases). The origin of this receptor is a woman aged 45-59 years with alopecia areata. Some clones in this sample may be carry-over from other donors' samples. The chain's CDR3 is CASSLSPTGTGELFF. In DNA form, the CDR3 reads TGTGCCAGCAGTTTATCCCCGACGGGGACCGGGGAGCTGTTTTTT. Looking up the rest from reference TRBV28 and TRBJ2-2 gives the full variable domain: DVKVTQSSRYLVKRTGEKVFLECVQDMDHENMFWYRQDPGLGLRLIYFSYDVKMKEKGDIPEGYSVSREKKERFSLILESASTNQTSMYLCASSLSPTGTGELFFGEGSRLTVL.